One TCR beta chain is described in this entry. Its target is unknown. This sample was included in a study of regulatory T cells. The study's findings and limits: Regulatory T cells showed the strongest V-J pair restriction and V/J gene skewing among patient repertoires.

The PCR used 52 TRBV and 13 TRBJ primers. TCRdb's copy holds only in-frame clones and misses some; the assay was immunoSEQ multiplex PCR. The sample consists of roughly 10,000 clones, approximately 80% of them appearing once. This clonotype was obtained from a person in their late teens or twenties with CD3G deficiency. Sequencing was performed on CD8+ T cells sorted from blood.

DNA of the CDR3: TGTGCCAGCACCCCTAGGGGGTTCCCCTACGAGCAGTACTTC. Translating it yields CASTPRGFPYEQYF. The chain links TRBV28 to TRBJ2-7; a weak D match, TRBD1 (6 bases). CDR3 length: 14 residues. Germline lookup yields CDR1 MDHEN and CDR2 SYDVKM. Trimming pared 7 bases from V and 2 bases from J, leaving 15 bases between.